What follows are 3 T cell receptor beta chains derived from one specimen sequenced in a study of tumor-infiltrating lymphocytes in primary liver carcinoma (dated by TCRdb to 2017 to 2019). Without any cell sorting, total RNA and DNA were co-extracted from about 20-30 mg of bulk tissue using the AllPrep DNA/RNA mini kit. Sequencing used an Illumina HiSeq 2500. A constant-region primer and ProtoScript II reverse transcriptase were used to reverse-transcribe TCRbeta-specific cDNA from 500 ng total RNA. The TCRbeta libraries were prepared through three rounds of nested multiplex PCR following a slightly modified ARM-PCR procedure. Each of the first two PCR rounds ran for approximately 9 cycles using multiplex TRBV1-TRBV30 forward primers together with a Cbeta reverse primer. TCRdb reprocessed the public reads (quality trimming at Q25 with fastp, clone calling with MiXCR) and kept in-frame beta chains. Rows with a matching CDR3 protein are joined into one entry that keeps the most common DNA and genes. Counted in this sample were roughly 120,000 distinct CDR3 sequences; approximately 71% of them appeared once. The leading ten clones occupy 8.1% of the sample.

Material for sequencing was tumor-adjacent normal liver tissue. These receptors were obtained from a woman aged 60-75 years with primary liver carcinoma and hepatitis B virus infection.

As regards this clonotype: A much larger clone lies one base from this, so it may be a read error. The chain links TRBV7-8 to TRBJ2-3, with D possibly being TRBD1 or TRBD2 (7 bases each). V shed 4 bases and J shed 5 bases, with 31 bases lying between them. The CDR3 has 20 amino acids. Germline V gene lookup returns CDR1 SGHVS and CDR2 FQNEAQ. The CDR3 nucleotides read TGTGCCAGCAGCTCCCCACTCGTCAGGGGGGGTTTGAGGCGCATAGATACGCAGTATTTT. This encodes CASSSPLVRGGLRRIDTQYF.

In its sample, this clonotype ranks as medium-sized. The chain uses TRBV11-2 and TRBJ2-3, with D perhaps assigned TRBD1 or TRBD2 (5 bases each). The CDR3 extends over 15 amino acids. Per the germline V gene, CDR1 is SGHAT and CDR2 is FQNNGV. V lost 1 base and J lost 5, with 13 bases in between. This chain's CDR3 is CASSLVGTPRDTQYF. CDR3 DNA: TGTGCCAGCAGCTTAGTCGGGACCCCAAGAGATACGCAGTATTTT.

On this clonotype: In this CDR3 the conserved last residue, phenylalanine or tryptophan, is missing, so a read error is likely. V usage is TRBV12-3 or TRBV12-4 and J usage is TRBJ2-3, with D maybe TRBD2 (6 bases). Trimming removed 6 bases from V and 0 bases from J, with 13 bases in between. CDR3 size: 15 residues. The CDR3 reads CASSREAGSTDTQYS. The CDR3, as DNA: TGTGCCAGCAGCAGAGAGGCGGGGAGCACAGATACGCAGTATTCT.